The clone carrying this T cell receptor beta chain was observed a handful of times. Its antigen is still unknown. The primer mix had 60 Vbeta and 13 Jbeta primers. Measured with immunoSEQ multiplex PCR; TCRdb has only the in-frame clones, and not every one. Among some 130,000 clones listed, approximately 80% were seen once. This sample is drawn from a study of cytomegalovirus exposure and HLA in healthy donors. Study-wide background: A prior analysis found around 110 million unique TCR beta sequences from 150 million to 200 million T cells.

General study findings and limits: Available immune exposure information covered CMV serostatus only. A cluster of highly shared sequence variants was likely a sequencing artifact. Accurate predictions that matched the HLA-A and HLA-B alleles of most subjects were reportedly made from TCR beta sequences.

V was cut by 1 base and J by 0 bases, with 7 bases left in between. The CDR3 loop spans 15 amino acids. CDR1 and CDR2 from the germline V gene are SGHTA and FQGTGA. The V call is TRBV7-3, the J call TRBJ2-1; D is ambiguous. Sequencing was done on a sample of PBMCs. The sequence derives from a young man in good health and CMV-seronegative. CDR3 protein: CASSLRAASYNEQFF. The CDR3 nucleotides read TGTGCCAGCAGCTTAAGGGCAGCCTCCTACAATGAGCAGTTCTTC.